This is a list of T cell receptor beta chains from one sample in a study of blood T cell repertoires in COVID-19. Sequencing was performed with immunoSEQ multiplex PCR; in TCRdb, only in-frame clones are kept and a portion is missing. The table shows some 490,000 clones, with approximately 85% occurring only once. The sample was peripheral blood. Source of these receptors: a human donor in a cohort sampled during active COVID-19. Each CDR3 is given with its conserved first and last residue. Rows give clone size only sometimes, using once, few, many, or a class for an expanded clone.

abundance,v_gene,CDR3aa
-,TRBV19,CASSPGTGTFYEQYF
once,TRBV11-3,CASSLGGTGSTEAFF
-,TRBV5-6,CASSLPSGRSPNTGELFF
-,TRBV5-4,CASSLEGGARSGNTIYF
-,TRBV7-6,CASSLGRDRGFIQPQHF
-,TRBV5-1,CASSLEGDYGYTF
-,TRBV7-8,CASSRPRTGYNEQFF
-,TRBV30,CAWSRTVANQPQHF
-,TRBV30,CAWGDRSNYGYTF
-,TRBV5-1,CASSLGAAALHF
-,TRBV18,CASSGGTNEKLFF
-,TRBV5-1,CASSWGDRNYGYTF
-,TRBV5-1,CASSLGAGGQYEQYF
-,TRBV2,CASSSTGRTEAFF
-,TRBV9,CASSIGAGVVF
-,TRBV6-5,CASSYSFRGTDTQYF
few,TRBV3-1/TRBV3-2,CASSQGQSNQPQHF